This TCR beta chain was obtained from a study of blood T cells in healthy people across ages. Turning to the study itself: Capturing about one barcoded beta molecule per two T cells was achieved by template switching.

This clonotype is a singleton in its sample. Its target is unknown. Study-wide results and limits: Because sorting was not performed, PBMCs prevented conclusive naive versus antigen-experienced comparison.

Combining a sample-barcoded 5' primer with a J-beta primer mix, a second PCR ran for roughly 7 to 12 cycles. Via MiXCR, TCRdb re-called the 5' RACE reads, giving one row per CDR3 protein. Here the sample spans approximately 770,000 distinct CDR3 sequences, over 45% being singletons. Each individual donor underwent a draw of about 9.9 milliliters of peripheral blood. Total RNA, at least 5.5 micrograms per sample, came from PBMCs. Per the germline V gene, CDR1 is LGHDT and CDR2 is YNNKEL (reference sequence). V was pared by 4 bases and J by 8 bases, with 20 bases between. The CDR3 sequence is 16 residues long.

The sequence was obtained from a man in his thirties or forties in good health. The sequenced sample was blood. The chain is built from TRBV3-1 and TRBJ1-4; D is unclear. CDR3 region: CASSPLWGEDGEKLFF. The CDR3 DNA sequence: TGTGCCAGCAGCCCCCTCTGGGGTGAAGACGGGGAAAAACTGTTTTTT. The full variable domain, its missing parts supplied by reference TRBV3-1 and TRBJ1-4, is DTAVSQTPKYLVTQMGNDKSIKCEQNLGHDTMYWYKQDSKKFLKIMFSYNNKELIINETVPNRFSPKSPDKAHLNLHINSLELGDSAVYFCASSPLWGEDGEKLFFGSGTQLSVL.